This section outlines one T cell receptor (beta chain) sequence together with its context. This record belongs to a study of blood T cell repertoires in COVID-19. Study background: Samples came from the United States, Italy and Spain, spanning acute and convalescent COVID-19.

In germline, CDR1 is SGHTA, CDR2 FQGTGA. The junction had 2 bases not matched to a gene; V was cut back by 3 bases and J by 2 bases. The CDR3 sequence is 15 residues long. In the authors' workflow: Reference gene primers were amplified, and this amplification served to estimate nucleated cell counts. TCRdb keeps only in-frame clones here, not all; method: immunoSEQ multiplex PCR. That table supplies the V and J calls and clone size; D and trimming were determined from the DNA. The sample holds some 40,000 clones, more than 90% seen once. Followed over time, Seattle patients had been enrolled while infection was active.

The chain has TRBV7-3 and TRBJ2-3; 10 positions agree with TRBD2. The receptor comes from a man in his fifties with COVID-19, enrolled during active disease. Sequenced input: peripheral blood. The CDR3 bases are TGTGCCAGCAGCTTGACTAGCGGGTACACAGATACGCAGTATTTT. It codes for CASSLTSGYTDTQYF.